The TCR beta chain under discussion was sequenced for a study of type 1 regulatory T cells. Across the study: T-allo10 is a Tr1-enriched, alloantigen-specific CD4 T cell product made in vitro.

The V gene's germline CDR1 is LGHDT and CDR2 YNNKEL (reference sequence). V was pared by 2 bases and J by 6 bases, with 11 bases between. This CDR3 has 13 amino acids. TCRdb analysed the reads with MiXCR anew, one entry per CDR3 protein. Of roughly 20,000 distinct CDR3 sequences listed, about 10% are singletons. In its sample, this clonotype was seen many times. The chain couples TRBV3-1 to TRBJ2-7, with D perhaps TRBD1 or TRBD2 (5 bases each). The receptor was derived from a human donor in good health. Sequenced: CD4+ T cells, either the whole sample or a sorted fraction (not recorded which). CDR3 amino acids: CASSQRGAGEQYF. DNA for the CDR3: TGTGCCAGCAGCCAAAGGGGCGCGGGCGAGCAGTACTTC.